This T cell receptor beta chain derives from a study of blood T cell repertoires in COVID-19. Germline values: CDR1 SGDLS, CDR2 YYNGEE. The V and J ends lost 4 bases and 5 bases respectively, with 18 bases between them. The CDR3 contains 15 residues. Two negative PCRs, clearance, or symptom resolution were required of recovered Cohort 3 donors. The method was immunoSEQ multiplex PCR; TCRdb's version includes in-frame clones alone and lacks a portion of them. The table shows some 220,000 clones, with around 89% occurring only once. This clonotype was obtained from a woman between 25 and 40 years old who had recovered from COVID-19. The chain couples TRBV9 to TRBJ2-5; a possible D gene is TRBD2 (6 bases). Sequenced material: PBMCs or T cells enriched from blood (not recorded which). CDR3 residues: CASSPGGGEGETQYF. CDR3 in DNA: TGTGCCAGCAGCCCAGGAGGCGGGGAAGGGGAGACCCAGTACTTC.